This record looks at one TCR beta chain sequence and its context. The antigen is unknown. The data were taken from a study of human T cells and chemical hapten exposure. Study details: Small pooled library volume differences chiefly drove per-sample TCR yield variation. Findings and limits, study-wide: TCRs at a frequency above 1 in 1000 stayed unchanged with DPC sensitization.

Regarding time point: healthy volunteer bleed at 6 weeks. The template was total RNA from unfractionated whole blood. TCRdb reprocessed the RACE reads via MiXCR and lists one record per CDR3 protein. The data contain roughly 75,000 distinct CDR3 sequences, approximately 8.6% of them singletons. The receptor was derived from a female donor in good health. Some clones in this sample may be carry-over from other donors' samples. The sequencing sample was made of whole blood.

The CDR3 is CASSYSRGNEKLFF. CDR3 coding DNA: TGTGCCAGCAGTTACTCGCGGGGGAATGAAAAACTGTTTTTT. V and J are TRBV6-6 and TRBJ1-4; the D gene is possibly TRBD1 (5 bases). There are 14 residues in the CDR3. Germline CDR1 is MNHNY and CDR2 is SVGAGI (reference sequence). Trimming cost V 0 bases and J 5 bases, with 7 bases left between them.